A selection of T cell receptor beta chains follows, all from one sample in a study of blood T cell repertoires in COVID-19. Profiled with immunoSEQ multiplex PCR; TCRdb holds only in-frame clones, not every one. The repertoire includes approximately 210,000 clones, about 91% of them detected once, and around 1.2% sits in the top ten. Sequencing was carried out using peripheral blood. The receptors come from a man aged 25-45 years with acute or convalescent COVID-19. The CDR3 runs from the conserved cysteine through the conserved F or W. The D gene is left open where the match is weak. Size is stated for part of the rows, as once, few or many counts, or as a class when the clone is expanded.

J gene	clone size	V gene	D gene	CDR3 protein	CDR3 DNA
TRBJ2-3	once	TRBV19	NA	CASSISRGKSDTQYF	TGTGCCAGTAGTATATCTAGAGGGAAGTCAGATACGCAGTATTTT
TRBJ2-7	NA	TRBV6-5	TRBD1	CASSYGTGTYEQYF	TGTGCCAGCAGTTACGGGACAGGGACCTACGAGCAGTACTTC
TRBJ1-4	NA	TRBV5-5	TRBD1	CASSLVGQGDEKLFF	TGTGCCAGCAGCTTGGTTGGACAGGGGGATGAAAAACTGTTTTTT
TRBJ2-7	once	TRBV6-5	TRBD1	CASRPGTGVLYEQYF	TGTGCCAGCAGACCCGGGACAGGGGTCCTATACGAGCAGTACTTC
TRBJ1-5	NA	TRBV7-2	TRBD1	CASRQGTQPQHF	TGTGCCAGCAGACAGGGGACTCAGCCCCAGCATTTT
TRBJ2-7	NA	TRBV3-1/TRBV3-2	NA	CASSQTDYEQYF	TGTGCCAGCAGCCAAACAGACTACGAGCAGTACTTC
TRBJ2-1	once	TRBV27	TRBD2	CASSSLAGVGNEQFF	TGTGCCAGCAGTTCGCTAGCGGGAGTAGGGAATGAGCAGTTCTTC
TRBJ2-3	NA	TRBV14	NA	CASSKLGDPTDTQYF	TGTGCCAGCAGCAAACTAGGCGACCCCACAGATACGCAGTATTTT
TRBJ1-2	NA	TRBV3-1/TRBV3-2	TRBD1	CASSQDLGQGNYGYTF	TGTGCCAGCAGCCAAGATCTCGGACAGGGCAACTATGGCTACACCTTC
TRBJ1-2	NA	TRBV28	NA	CASSLTRMNYGYTF	TGTGCCAGCAGTTTAACGAGAATGAACTATGGCTACACCTTC
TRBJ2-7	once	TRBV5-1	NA	CASSSLDRDYEQYF	TGCGCCAGCAGCTCTTTGGACAGAGACTACGAGCAGTACTTC
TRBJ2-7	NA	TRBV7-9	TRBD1	CASRPGTDVNYEQYF	TGTGCCAGCAGACCCGGGACAGACGTGAACTACGAGCAGTACTTC
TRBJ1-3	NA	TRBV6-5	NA	CASSYSLKNRKKTF	TGTGCCAGCAGTTACTCACTAAAAAACAGGAAGAAAACTTTT
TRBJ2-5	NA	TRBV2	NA	CASSGTVGQETQYF	TGTGCCAGCAGTGGGACAGTGGGGCAAGAGACCCAGTACTTC
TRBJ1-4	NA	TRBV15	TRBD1	CATSVRQGLGEKLFF	TGTGCCACCAGCGTTCGACAGGGGCTCGGTGAAAAACTGTTTTTT
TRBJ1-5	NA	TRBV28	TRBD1	CASRIQGTGSTQPQHF	TGTGCCAGCAGAATACAGGGGACGGGGAGCACTCAGCCCCAGCATTTT
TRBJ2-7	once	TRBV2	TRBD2	CASSGRLAGYEQYF	TGTGCCAGCAGCGGGAGACTAGCCGGTTACGAGCAGTACTTC
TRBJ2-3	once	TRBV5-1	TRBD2	CASSWGLADSTDTQYF	TGCGCCAGCAGCTGGGGACTAGCGGACTCCACAGATACGCAGTATTTT
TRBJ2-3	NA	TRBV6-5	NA	CASRRLVKTDTQYF	TGTGCCAGCAGAAGACTAGTGAAAACAGATACGCAGTATTTT
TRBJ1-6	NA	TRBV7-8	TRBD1	CASSSKDRDNSPLHF	TGTGCCAGCAGCTCAAAAGACAGGGATAATTCACCCCTCCACTTT
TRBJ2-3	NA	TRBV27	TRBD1	CASSLMTGGGTDTQYF	TGTGCCAGCAGTTTAATGACAGGGGGGGGCACAGATACGCAGTATTTT
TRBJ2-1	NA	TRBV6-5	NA	CASSLKYKGVNEQFF	TGTGCCAGCAGTTTAAAGTATAAGGGGGTCAATGAGCAGTTCTTC
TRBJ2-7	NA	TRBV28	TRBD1	CASSSPGTGAYEQYF	TGTGCCAGCAGTTCCCCCGGGACAGGGGCCTACGAGCAGTACTTC
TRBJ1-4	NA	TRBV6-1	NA	CASSEMGRGVATNEKLFF	TGTGCCAGCAGTGAAATGGGGAGGGGGGTCGCAACTAATGAAAAACTGTTTTTT
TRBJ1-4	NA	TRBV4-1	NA	CASSQGWGGREKLFF	TGCGCCAGCAGCCAGGGTTGGGGGGGCCGGGAAAAACTGTTTTTT
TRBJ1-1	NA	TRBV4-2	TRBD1	CASSQAIPGQKREAFF	TGTGCCAGCAGCCAAGCCATCCCGGGACAGAAACGAGAAGCTTTCTTT
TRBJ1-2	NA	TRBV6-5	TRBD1	CASSPLSGGQVGYTF	TGTGCCAGCAGTCCACTATCAGGGGGCCAGGTTGGCTACACCTTC
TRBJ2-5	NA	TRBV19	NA	CASSIGPREKRYF	TGTGCCAGTAGTATAGGTCCCCGGGAGAAGCGGTACTTC
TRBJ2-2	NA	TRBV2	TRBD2	CASSGGLAGERTGELFF	TGTGCCAGCAGTGGGGGACTAGCGGGGGAAAGAACCGGGGAGCTGTTTTTT
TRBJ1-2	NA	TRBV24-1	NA	CATRGEEAWHGYTF	TGTGCCACCAGGGGGGAGGAGGCCTGGCATGGCTACACCTTC
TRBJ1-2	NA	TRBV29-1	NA	CSVALNRVWGYTF	TGCAGCGTTGCTCTGAACAGGGTATGGGGCTACACCTTC
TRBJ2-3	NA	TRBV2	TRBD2	CAREREGTDTQYF	TGTGCCAGAGAAAGGGAGGGGACAGATACGCAGTATTTT
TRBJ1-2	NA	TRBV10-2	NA	CAIQEVGRGDGYTF	TGCGCCATCCAGGAAGTCGGCCGGGGGGATGGCTACACCTTC
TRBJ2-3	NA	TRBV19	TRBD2	CASRGGGRITDTQYF	TGTGCCAGTAGGGGCGGGGGACGCATCACAGATACGCAGTATTTT
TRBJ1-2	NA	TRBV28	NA	CASRPNTGLHGYTF	TGTGCCAGCAGACCCAACACAGGGCTTCATGGCTACACCTTC
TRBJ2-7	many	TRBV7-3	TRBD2	CASSPRLAGRYEQYF	TGTGCCAGCAGCCCACGACTAGCGGGTCGCTACGAGCAGTACTTC
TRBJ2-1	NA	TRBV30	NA	CAWSPHSTVNNEQFF	TGTGCCTGGAGTCCCCACTCGACAGTTAACAATGAGCAGTTCTTC
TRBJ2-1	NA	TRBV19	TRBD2	CASSRLAGSSSYNEQFF	TGTGCCAGTAGTAGACTAGCGGGGTCTAGCTCCTACAATGAGCAGTTCTTC
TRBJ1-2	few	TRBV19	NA	CASTPAALANYGYTF	TGTGCCAGTACCCCTGCGGCCTTAGCTAACTATGGCTACACCTTC
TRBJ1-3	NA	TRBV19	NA	CASSPSGNTIYF	TGTGCCAGTAGCCCATCAGGAAACACCATATATTTT
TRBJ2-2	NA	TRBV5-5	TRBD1	CASSHRDRARTGELFF	TGTGCCAGCAGCCACCGGGACAGGGCTAGAACCGGGGAGCTGTTTTTT
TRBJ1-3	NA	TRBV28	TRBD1	CASSRGQDSGNTIYF	TGTGCCAGCAGCCGGGGACAGGACTCTGGAAACACCATATATTTT
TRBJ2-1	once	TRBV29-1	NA	CSVVGVLGLPSYNEQFF	TGCAGCGTTGTAGGAGTCCTGGGACTCCCCTCCTACAATGAGCAGTTCTTC
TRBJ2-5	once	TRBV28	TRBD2	CASSKSGGGARKTQYF	TGTGCCAGCAGTAAAAGCGGGGGGGGAGCAAGGAAGACCCAGTACTTC
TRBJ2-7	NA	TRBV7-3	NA	CASSLTNLREQYF	TGTGCCAGCAGTCTCACCAATCTGAGGGAGCAGTACTTC
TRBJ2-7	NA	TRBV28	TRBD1	CASSLTGSTVGEQYF	TGTGCCAGCAGCTTGACAGGGTCTACGGTAGGCGAGCAGTACTTC
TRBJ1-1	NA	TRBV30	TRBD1	CAWIYRGGGNTEAFF	TGTGCCTGGATCTACAGGGGAGGAGGGAACACTGAAGCTTTCTTT
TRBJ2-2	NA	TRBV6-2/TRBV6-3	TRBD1	CASSPGQVRNTGELFF	TGTGCCAGCAGCCCTGGACAGGTCAGAAACACCGGGGAGCTGTTTTTT
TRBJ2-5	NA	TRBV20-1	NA	CSASPSISLETQYF	TGCAGTGCTAGTCCTAGCATTAGTTTAGAGACCCAGTACTTC
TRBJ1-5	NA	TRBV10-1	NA	CASSDREGQPQHF	TGCGCCAGCAGTGACAGGGAAGGTCAGCCCCAGCATTTT
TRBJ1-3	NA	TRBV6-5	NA	CASSYKRTGTGNTIYF	TGTGCCAGCAGTTACAAGAGAACAGGGACGGGAAACACCATATATTTT
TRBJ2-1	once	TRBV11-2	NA	CASSPSPRRGEQFF	TGTGCCAGCAGCCCCTCACCCCGTCGAGGTGAGCAGTTCTTC
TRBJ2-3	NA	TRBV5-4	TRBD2	CASSLAGGGAETDTQYF	TGTGCCAGCAGCTTGGCCGGCGGGGGGGCCGAGACAGATACGCAGTATTTT
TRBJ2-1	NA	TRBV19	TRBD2	CASSIVLAGHNEQFF	TGTGCCAGTAGTATAGTCCTAGCGGGACACAATGAGCAGTTCTTC
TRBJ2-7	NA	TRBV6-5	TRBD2	CASALAGGVYEQYF	TGTGCCAGCGCTCTAGCGGGGGGGGTCTACGAGCAGTACTTC
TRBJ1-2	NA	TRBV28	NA	CASSLWAGKLGTF	TGTGCCAGCAGTTTATGGGCAGGGAAATTGGGCACCTTC
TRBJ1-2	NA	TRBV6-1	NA	CASSEGAGQRIYGYTF	TGTGCCAGCAGTGAAGGAGCCGGACAGAGGATCTATGGCTACACCTTC
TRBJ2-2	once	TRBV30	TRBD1	CAWSRQGSVSAGELFF	TGTGCCTGGAGTCGACAGGGGTCGGTTTCCGCCGGGGAGCTGTTTTTT